This T cell receptor (beta chain) was identified during a study of blood T cell repertoires in COVID-19. Authors' methods: Nucleated cell counts were estimated from reference gene primer amplification. Clones were read by immunoSEQ multiplex PCR, and TCRdb kept only the in-frame ones, dropping some. V and J calls and clone size are given by that table; D and trimming were obtained from the DNA. The sample lists more than 100,000 clones, about four fifths occurring once. Self-reported history from a screening survey and questionnaire set each donor's cohort. Recovered participants had two consecutive negative NP/OP PCR tests, healthcare professional clearance, or symptom resolution. CDR1 MDHEN and CDR2 SYDVKM come from the germline V gene. The CDR3 covers 14 residues. Deletions cut 5 bases from V and 1 base from J, with 11 bases between. This clone has a handful of counts.

This rearrangement joins TRBV28 to TRBJ2-5; a weak D match, TRBD1 (5 bases). The sequence was collected from a woman aged 30 to 39 who had recovered from COVID-19. Sequencing was performed on PBMCs or T cells enriched from blood (not recorded which). The CDR3 region has the DNA TGTGCCAGCAGTCTGGCAGGGATCCAAGAGACCCAGTACTTC. This translates into CASSLAGIQETQYF.